The 8 T cell receptor beta chains below come from one sample, sequenced in a study of graft-versus-host responses after intestinal transplantation. The data were produced by immunoSEQ multiplex PCR, yet TCRdb's version contains in-frame clones alone and is incomplete. The data contain approximately 86,000 clones, around 92% of them seen just once; the ten biggest clones take up more than 0.35%. The antigens for these receptors are not known. This specimen consisted of unstimulated CD8+ T cells sorted from spleen or lymph node cells, obtained before transplant. These receptors all stem from a human donor who was the organ donor for an intestinal transplant.

The V gene is TRBV28, the J gene TRBJ2-1, with D uncertain. V lost 2 bases to trimming and J lost 0 bases, with 8 bases between them. The CDR3 is made up of 15 amino acids. CDR1 is MDHEN, CDR2 SYDVKM, per germline. The CDR3 loop is CASSLDKSSYNEQFF. The CDR3 DNA sequence: TGTGCCAGCAGTTTAGACAAGAGCTCCTACAATGAGCAGTTCTTC.

J is TRBJ2-7 and V is TRBV27, with a weak D call TRBD1 (6 bases). Trimming took off 4 bases at V and 3 bases at J, with 13 bases between the two ends. The germline V gene encodes CDR1 MNHEY and CDR2 SMNVEV (reference sequence). The CDR3 extends over 14 amino acids. The CDR3 loop is CASSYGGGGYEQYF. The CDR3 DNA sequence: TGTGCCAGCAGTTATGGGGGCGGAGGCTACGAGCAGTACTTC.

V and J are TRBV15 and TRBJ2-1; D is uncertain. V lost 0 bases, J lost 5 bases, and 5 bases lay in between. The CDR3 consists of 13 residues. The germline CDR1 and CDR2 sequences are LNHNV and YYDKDF (reference sequence). The CDR3 loop reads CATSRERDNEQFF. CDR3 nucleotides: TGTGCCACCAGCAGAGAACGAGACAATGAGCAGTTCTTC.

This chain links TRBV19 with TRBJ2-1, with D possibly being TRBD2 (5 bases). The CDR3 is 13 amino acids. Trimming removed 3 bases from V and 9 bases from J, with 12 bases in between. CDR1 is LNHDA, CDR2 SQIVND, per germline (reference sequence). The CDR3 loop is CASSIGGSGEQFF. The CDR3 DNA reads TGTGCCAGTAGTATCGGAGGATCCGGTGAGCAGTTCTTC.

This chain links TRBV7-9 with TRBJ2-6; D gene ambiguous. CDR3 length: 15 amino acids. Germline lookup yields CDR1 SEHNR and CDR2 FQNEAQ (reference sequence). With 3 bases removed from V and 0 bases from J, the gap between germline ends came to 6 bases. The CDR3 coding sequence is TGTGCCAGCAGCTTCCCAGTCTCTGGGGCCAACGTCCTGACTTTC. Protein sequence: CASSFPVSGANVLTF. Variable domain in full (rest from reference TRBV7-9 and TRBJ2-6): DTGVSQNPRHKITKRGQNVTFRCDPISEHNRLYWYRQTLGQGPEFLTYFQNEAQLEKSRLLSDRFSAERPKGSFSTLEIQRTEQGDSAMYLCASSFPVSGANVLTFGAGSRLTVL.

V and J are TRBV28 and TRBJ2-7, with 7 bases lining up with TRBD1. In germline, CDR1 is MDHEN, CDR2 SYDVKM. Germline trimming cut 4 bases from V and 3 bases from J; bases unmatched to any gene: 3. The CDR3 consists of 13 residues. Here the CDR3 reads CASSSQGYYEQYF. In nucleotides, the CDR3 is TGTGCCAGCAGTTCACAGGGGTACTACGAGCAGTACTTC.

CDR3 in DNA: TGTGCCAGCAGTGAGGGGGGGACAGGGTGGGGTACGCAGTATTTT. Translation gives CASSEGGTGWGTQYF. The chain links TRBV2 to TRBJ2-3, with 9 bases matching TRBD1. CDR1 and CDR2 from the germline V gene are SNHLY and FYNNEI. The CDR3 has 15 residues. The J segment lost 8 bases and the V segment lost 3 bases, leaving 9 bases of the junction unmatched.

This rearrangement joins TRBV19 to TRBJ2-1, with a possible D match to TRBD2 (5 bases). The CDR3 has 13 residues. V shed 8 bases and J shed 3 bases, with 11 bases lying between them. The germline gives CDR1 LNHDA, CDR2 SQIVND (reference sequence). The CDR3 here is CASSQGGYNEQFF. As DNA, the CDR3 is TGTGCCAGTTCGCAAGGAGGCTACAATGAGCAGTTCTTC.